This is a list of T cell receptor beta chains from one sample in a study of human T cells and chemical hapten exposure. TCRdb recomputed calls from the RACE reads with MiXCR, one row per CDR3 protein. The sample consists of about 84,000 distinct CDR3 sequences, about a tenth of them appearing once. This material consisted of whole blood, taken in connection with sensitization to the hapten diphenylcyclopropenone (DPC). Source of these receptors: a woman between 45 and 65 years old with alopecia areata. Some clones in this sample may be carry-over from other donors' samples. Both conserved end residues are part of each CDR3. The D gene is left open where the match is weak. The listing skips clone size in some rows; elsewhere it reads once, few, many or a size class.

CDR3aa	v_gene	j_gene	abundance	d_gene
CASSHPTGLTQYF	TRBV23-1	TRBJ2-3	few	TRBD1
CASSLGLGLTSYEQYF	TRBV5-1	TRBJ2-7	once	.
CASSGLYETQYF	TRBV18	TRBJ2-5	.	.
CASSSRGFTDTQYF	TRBV28	TRBJ2-3	many	.
CASSQDPPRAGGYTF	TRBV3-1	TRBJ1-2	few	.
CASSQDGSLAGADTQYF	TRBV4-3	TRBJ2-3	.	TRBD2
CASSSVTGGNTEAFF	TRBV7-8	TRBJ1-1	many	.
CASSIGTYTDTQYF	TRBV5-6	TRBJ2-3	.	.
CASSLGQGDLYEQYF	TRBV7-2	TRBJ2-7	once	TRBD1
CASSLLEQGPPYEQYF	TRBV7-9	TRBJ2-7	many	.
CASRSTSGGPFEQYF	TRBV7-2	TRBJ2-7	few	TRBD2
CASRLTGGVTGEPFF	TRBV6-5	TRBJ2-2	many	TRBD1
CASRHSAEGTDTQYF	TRBV5-4	TRBJ2-3	many	.
CARRQRNEKLFF	TRBV14	TRBJ1-4	many	.
CASSPMVSDTDTLYF	TRBV7-3	TRBJ2-3	.	.
CASSLGHSGNTIYF	TRBV7-2	TRBJ1-3	many	.
CASSPGLKQDGYTF	TRBV2	TRBJ1-2	many	.
CASSFGGSNTGELFF	TRBV11-3	TRBJ2-2	many	.
CASSFSGRLNTGELFF	TRBV5-6	TRBJ2-2	many	.
CSVRDRGKNQPQHF	TRBV29-1	TRBJ1-5	.	TRBD1
CSVGGRSSYEQYF	TRBV29-1	TRBJ2-7	.	.
CSVHLAGYVGNEQFF	TRBV29-1	TRBJ2-1	.	TRBD2
CASSGEGTEGTQYF	TRBV9	TRBJ2-3	.	TRBD1
CASSPLPGEGGYTF	TRBV28	TRBJ1-2	.	.
CASGQAMNTEAFF	TRBV2	TRBJ1-1	many	TRBD1
CASSWGLAEQYF	TRBV12-3/TRBV12-4	TRBJ2-7	few	TRBD2
CASSLDPGLAYEQYF	TRBV5-1	TRBJ2-7	.	TRBD2
CASCEGRASEAFF	TRBV6-1	TRBJ1-1	.	.
CASSKATRDRVCSGANVLTF	TRBV21-1	TRBJ2-6	many	.
CASSSGGGQDTQYF	TRBV5-1	TRBJ2-3	many	.
CAGSLLRYTEAFF	TRBV7-2	TRBJ1-1	few	.
CASSLQGVDGELFF	TRBV3-1	TRBJ2-2	many	.
CASSFGTGGRGYTF	TRBV12-3/TRBV12-4	TRBJ1-2	few	TRBD1
CASSEARTSGRNYEQYF	TRBV6-1	TRBJ2-7	.	TRBD2
CASSQDLEKIKEKLFF	TRBV4-2	TRBJ1-4	few	.
CASSLVPTGSSYNEQFF	TRBV7-2	TRBJ2-1	few	.
CAWSGGLGAGTEAFF	TRBV30	TRBJ1-1	.	.
CASSPDLQETQYF	TRBV3-1	TRBJ2-5	many	.
CASSPGRHNSPLHF	TRBV7-2	TRBJ1-6	many	.
CSARVSGSSETQYF	TRBV20-1	TRBJ2-5	few	TRBD2
CAISQGALSSYEQYF	TRBV10-3	TRBJ2-7	.	.
CASSWRMEQFF	TRBV12-3/TRBV12-4	TRBJ2-1	many	.
CASRRTGGRNTEAFF	TRBV5-5	TRBJ1-1	many	TRBD1
CASSLWSSYEQYF	TRBV7-2	TRBJ2-7	few	.
CASSVAGGPRLEQYF	TRBV12-3/TRBV12-4	TRBJ2-7	few	TRBD2
CASSYGGQETQYF	TRBV28	TRBJ2-5	many	.
CASSEPGGAGSYEQYF	TRBV6-6	TRBJ2-7	few	TRBD1
CASSDSGQDYGYTF	TRBV19	TRBJ1-2	.	.
CSASTGNEQFF	TRBV20-1	TRBJ2-1	many	.
CASSLREIDQPQHF	TRBV28	TRBJ1-5	many	.